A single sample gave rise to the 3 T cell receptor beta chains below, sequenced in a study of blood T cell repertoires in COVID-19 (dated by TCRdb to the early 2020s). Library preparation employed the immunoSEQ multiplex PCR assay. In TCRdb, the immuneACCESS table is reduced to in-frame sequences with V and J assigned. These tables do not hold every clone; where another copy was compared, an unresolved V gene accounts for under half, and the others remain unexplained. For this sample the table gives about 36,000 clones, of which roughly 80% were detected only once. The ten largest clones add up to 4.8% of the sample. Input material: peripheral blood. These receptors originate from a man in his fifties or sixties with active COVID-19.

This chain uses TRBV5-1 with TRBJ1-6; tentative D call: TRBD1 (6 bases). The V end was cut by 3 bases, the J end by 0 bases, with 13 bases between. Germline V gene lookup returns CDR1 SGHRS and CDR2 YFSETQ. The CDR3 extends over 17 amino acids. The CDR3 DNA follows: TGCGCCAGCAGCTCTAACAGGGTTTCCTCCTATAATTCACCCCTCCACTTT. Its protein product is CASSSNRVSSYNSPLHF.

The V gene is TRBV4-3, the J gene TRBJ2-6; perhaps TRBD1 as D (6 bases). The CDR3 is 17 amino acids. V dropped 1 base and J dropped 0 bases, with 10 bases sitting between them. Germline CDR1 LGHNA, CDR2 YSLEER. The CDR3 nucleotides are TGCGCCAGCAGCCAAGGGGACACAGGCTCTGGGGCCAACGTCCTGACTTTC. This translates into CASSQGDTGSGANVLTF.

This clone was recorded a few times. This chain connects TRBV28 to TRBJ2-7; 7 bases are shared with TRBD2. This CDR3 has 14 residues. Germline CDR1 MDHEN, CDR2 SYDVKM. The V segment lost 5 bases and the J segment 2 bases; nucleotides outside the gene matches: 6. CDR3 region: CASSAPGTTYEQYF. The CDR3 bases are TGTGCCAGCAGTGCTCCCGGGACTACCTACGAGCAGTACTTC.